The 31 T cell receptor beta chains listed next were all sequenced from one sample in a study of OX40 agonist ivuxolimab in advanced cancers. Assay: immunoSEQ multiplex PCR; the TCRdb copy retains only in-frame clones and omits some. The sample holds under 80,000 clones, more than 80% seen once. This specimen consisted of CD4+ or CD8+ T cells sorted from blood, obtained in a trial of the OX40 agonist ivuxolimab. These TCRs come from an adult with an advanced solid tumor such as melanoma, head and neck, liver or kidney cancer.

The chain joins TRBV7-8 to TRBJ2-7; TRBD1 matches at 7 bases. Germline CDR1 and CDR2: SGHVS and FQNEAQ. CDR3 length: 17 amino acids. After removal of 2 bases from V and 6 bases from J, the junction contained 16 bases not matched to a gene. Here the CDR3 reads CASSLNGRRGLVGEQYF. In DNA form, the CDR3 reads TGTGCCAGCAGCTTAAATGGAAGAAGGGGGCTGGTTGGCGAGCAGTACTTC.

The gene calls are TRBV28 and TRBJ2-7; TRBD1 matches at 7 bases. Losses at the gene ends were 8 bases for V and 4 bases for J; bases not matched to a gene: 17. Germline-derived CDR1 and CDR2 are MDHEN and SYDVKM. The CDR3 is made up of 16 amino acids. Written as DNA, the CDR3 is TGTGCCAGCGCCGAACAAGGGGGCTCCTTAAGGTACGAGCAGTACTTC. Its translation is CASAEQGGSLRYEQYF. Using reference TRBV28 and TRBJ2-7 for the parts outside the CDR3, the full variable domain is DVKVTQSSRYLVKRTGEKVFLECVQDMDHENMFWYRQDPGLGLRLIYFSYDVKMKEKGDIPEGYSVSREKKERFSLILESASTNQTSMYLCASAEQGGSLRYEQYFGPGTRLTVT.

J is TRBJ1-2 and V is TRBV6-5; TRBD1 aligns across 7 bases. This CDR3 is 15 amino acids long. Trimming cost V 2 bases and J 8 bases; bases outside gene matches: 11. CDR1 is MNHEY, CDR2 SVGAGI, per germline. In nucleotides, the CDR3 is TGTGCCAGCAGTTACAGGAGAACAGGGGATAGCGGCTACACCTTC. Its protein is CASSYRRTGDSGYTF.

The chain joins TRBV19 to TRBJ2-2; D not certain. The ends were cut back, 5 bases at V and 9 bases at J, with 10 bases in the middle. CDR1 and CDR2 from the germline V gene are LNHDA and SQIVND (reference sequence). The CDR3 consists of 12 residues. The CDR3 loop reads CASSPSARELFF. In DNA form, the CDR3 reads TGTGCCAGTAGTCCCAGTGCCCGGGAGCTGTTTTTT.

This clone has just one count. The V gene is TRBV2, the J gene TRBJ2-5; D unresolved. With 5 bases removed from V and 2 bases from J, the gap between germline ends came to 3 bases. Germline V lookup: CDR1 SNHLY, CDR2 FYNNEI. CDR3 length equals 11 residues. CDR3: CASSFQETQYF. CDR3 sequence (DNA): TGTGCCAGCAGTTTTCAAGAGACCCAGTACTTC.

This clone was observed a single time. It is unclear where the CDR3 begins or ends on the DNA, so no DNA is shown, and the CDR3 is as TCRdb lists it. Here the CDR3 reads CASSYYSSSGGQYF. The gene calls are TRBV6-5 and TRBJ2-7; the listed D gene, TRBD2, was not tested against the DNA. Germline V CDR1 and CDR2: MNHEY, SVGAGI. The CDR3 length equals 14 residues, ends included.

The chain couples TRBV11-3 to TRBJ2-2; D may correspond to TRBD1 or TRBD2 (6 bases each). The CDR3 has 16 residues. Deletions cut 1 base from V and 1 base from J, with 10 bases between. CDR1 is SGHNT and CDR2 is YENEEA in the germline V gene. The CDR3 spells CASSLGGARNTGELFF. Here the CDR3 DNA reads TGTGCCAGCAGCTTAGGGGGGGCTCGGAACACCGGGGAGCTGTTTTTT.

The chain employs TRBV9 and TRBJ1-1; 8 nucleotides line up with TRBD1. The CDR3 has 17 residues. V dropped 4 bases and J dropped 1; count of bases not matched to a gene: 12. The V gene's germline CDR1 is SGDLS and CDR2 YYNGEE. As DNA, the CDR3 is TGTGCCAGCAGCCCACGAGGGGCCGACAGGGGGAACACTGAAGCTTTCTTT. This sequence encodes CASSPRGADRGNTEAFF. Complete variable domain (other parts from reference TRBV9 and TRBJ1-1): DSGVTQTPKHLITATGQRVTLRCSPRSGDLSVYWYQQSLDQGLQFLIQYYNGEERAKGNILERFSAQQFPDLHSELNLSSLELGDSALYFCASSPRGADRGNTEAFFGQGTRLTVV.

This chain connects TRBV19 to TRBJ2-7; D is undetermined. Germline values: CDR1 LNHDA, CDR2 SQIVND (reference sequence). The CDR3 length is 13 residues. V was trimmed by 5 bases and J by 5 bases, leaving 13 bases between them. The CDR3 region has the DNA TGTGCCAGTAGTCCACCTGCTTGGAACGAGCAGTACTTC. Translation gives CASSPPAWNEQYF.

This chain connects TRBV4-3 to TRBJ2-7, with TRBD2 identical over 8 bases. The CDR3 extends over 16 amino acids. Trimming took 4 bases from V and 5 from J; bases not matched to a gene: 13. Germline loops: CDR1 LGHNA, CDR2 YSLEER. The chain's CDR3 is CASSRTGGAREDEQYF. The CDR3 nucleotides are TGCGCCAGCAGCCGGACCGGGGGGGCCCGTGAAGACGAGCAGTACTTC.

The chain recombines TRBV11-2 with TRBJ1-2; D gene uncertain. Trimming pared 0 bases from V and 0 bases from J, leaving 11 bases between. Germline V gene data show CDR1 as SGHAT and CDR2 as FQNNGV. This CDR3 has 16 amino acids. The CDR3 protein is CASSLERSGPNYGYTF. The CDR3 coding sequence is TGTGCCAGCAGCTTAGAGAGAAGCGGCCCTAACTATGGCTACACCTTC.

The chain employs TRBV6-5 and TRBJ2-1; TRBD1 agrees at 8 bases. The junction had 15 bases not matched to a gene; V was cut back by 7 bases and J by 10 bases. Germline V CDR1 and CDR2: MNHEY, SVGAGI. This CDR3 has 15 residues. The CDR3 region has the DNA TGTGCCAGCACCTCTCAGGGGGCGAATAGGATGGAGCAGTTCTTC. It encodes CASTSQGANRMEQFF.

The CDR3 loop reads CASSLGLAGGRRTDTQYF. CDR3 nucleotide sequence: TGTGCCAGCAGCCTAGGCCTAGCGGGAGGGAGGAGAACAGATACGCAGTATTTT. The chain couples TRBV7-3 to TRBJ2-3; 12 bases are a match to TRBD2. V trimming: 5 bases; J trimming: 3 bases; junction bases outside the gene matches: 12. This CDR3 spans 18 amino acids. CDR1 and CDR2 (germline): SGHTA, FQGTGA. Full variable domain (missing parts from reference TRBV7-3 and TRBJ2-3): GAGVSQTPSNKVTEKGKYVELRCDPISGHTALYWYRQSLGQGPEFLIYFQGTGAADDSGLPNDRFFAVRPEGSVSTLKIQRTERGDSAVYLCASSLGLAGGRRTDTQYFGPGTRLTVL.

This clone was counted a few times. The chain links TRBV6-1 to TRBJ2-2; D might be TRBD1 (5 bases). This CDR3 has 17 amino acids. V lost 4 bases, J lost 0 bases, and 15 bases lay in between. Per the germline V gene, CDR1 is MNHNS and CDR2 is SASEGT. The CDR3 reads CASSARDRFANTGELFF. The CDR3 DNA reads TGTGCCAGCAGTGCCCGAGACAGATTCGCGAACACCGGGGAGCTGTTTTTT.

The chain recombines TRBV27 with TRBJ2-7; 10 bases are a match to TRBD2. The CDR3 is 17 amino acids. Germline V gives CDR1 MNHEY, CDR2 SMNVEV (reference sequence). The V gene end was trimmed by 1 base and the J gene end by 5 bases; junction bases not matched to a gene: 11. The CDR3 sequence is CASSLYSLASGSNEQYF. CDR3 in DNA: TGTGCCAGCAGTTTATATTCCCTAGCTAGCGGGAGTAACGAGCAGTACTTC.

The chain combines TRBV28 with TRBJ2-7, with a tentative D call TRBD1 (6 bases). The CDR3 loop spans 15 amino acids. The V gene's germline CDR1 is MDHEN and CDR2 SYDVKM. Trimming shortened V by 2 bases and J by 4 bases, and 15 bases separated the two germline ends. This chain's CDR3 is CASSLQGRGWYEQYF. The DNA for the CDR3 is TGTGCCAGCAGTTTACAGGGGCGCGGGTGGTACGAGCAGTACTTC.

In the case of this clone: At one end, the junction sequence differs from germline, possibly due to a read error. This rearrangement joins TRBV11-2 to TRBJ2-7; possibly TRBD1 for D (6 bases). The CDR3 has 17 residues. CDR1 is SGHAT, CDR2 FQNNGV, per germline. As DNA, the CDR3 is TGTGCCAGCAGTTTAGCCCCCAGGGGCCCGACCTCCTACGAGCAGTACTTC. Its protein is CASSLAPRGPTSYEQYF. The full variable domain, with the rest looked up from reference TRBV11-2 and TRBJ2-7, is EAGVAQSPRYKIIEKRQSVAFWCNPISGHATLYWYQQILGQGPKLLIQFQNNGVVDDSQLPKDRFSAERLKGVDSTLKIQPAKLEDSAVYLCASSLAPRGPTSYEQYFGPGTRLTVT.

The gene calls are TRBV7-9 and TRBJ2-4; D gene unclear. The ends were cut back, 0 bases at V and 4 bases at J, with 19 bases in the middle. The CDR3 extends over 18 amino acids. Germline CDR1 and CDR2: SEHNR and FQNEAQ (reference sequence). The CDR3 spells CASSLALALQGIKNIQYF. The CDR3 bases are TGTGCCAGCAGCTTAGCATTAGCCTTACAAGGGATTAAAAACATTCAGTACTTC.

The chain links TRBV2 to TRBJ2-2; TRBD1 is a possible D gene (6 bases). Trimming stripped 11 bases from V and 2 bases from J, with 18 bases between. Per the germline V gene, CDR1 is SNHLY and CDR2 is FYNNEI. CDR3 length equals 15 residues. The CDR3 is CASEPGTPNTGELFF. The CDR3 coding sequence is TGTGCCTCCGAACCCGGGACACCAAACACCGGGGAGCTGTTTTTT. The full variable domain, with the rest looked up from reference TRBV2 and TRBJ2-2, is EPEVTQTPSHQVTQMGQEVILRCVPISNHLYFYWYRQILGQKVEFLVSFYNNEISEKSEIFDDQFSVERPDGSNFTLKIRSTKLEDSAMYFCASEPGTPNTGELFFGEGSRLTVL.

This clone was counted once. Written as DNA, the CDR3 is TGTGCCAGTACAAGGCAGCCGAATCAGCCCCAGCATTTT. This codes for CASTRQPNQPQHF. The chain links TRBV19 to TRBJ1-5; D is uncertain. CDR1 LNHDA and CDR2 SQIVND come from the germline V gene (reference sequence). Trimming pared 7 bases from V and 4 bases from J, leaving 11 bases between. This CDR3 comprises 13 residues.

This clone was recorded a few times. The rearrangement joins TRBV18 to TRBJ2-5; no firm D call. V lost 1 base to trimming and J lost 4 bases, with 10 bases between them. CDR1 and CDR2 (germline): KGHSH, LQKENI. CDR3 length: 14 amino acids. The CDR3 coding sequence is TGTGCCAGCTCACCACTAGCCTCGGGAGAGACCCAGTACTTC. Protein product: CASSPLASGETQYF.

The chain carries TRBV7-9 and TRBJ2-3, with D possibly TRBD1 on 5 matching bases. Germline values: CDR1 SEHNR, CDR2 FQNEAQ (reference sequence). Trimming took 9 bases from V and 2 from J, leaving 12 bases between them. The CDR3 runs 13 residues. The chain's CDR3 is CARALDNTDTQYF. The CDR3 DNA is TGTGCCAGAGCCTTGGACAACACAGATACGCAGTATTTT.

The V and J genes are TRBV18 and TRBJ2-5; no firm D call. CDR1 is KGHSH, CDR2 LQKENI, per germline. Between the trimmed V and J ends, which lost 5 bases and 5 bases, there was a span of 12 bases. CDR3 length: 13 residues. CDR3 coding DNA: TGTGCCAGCTCAGCACTACCTGAGGAGACCCAGTACTTC. Translation gives CASSALPEETQYF.

Details on this clone: The sample carries other DNA sequences with the same CDR3. The chain recombines TRBV7-2 with TRBJ1-1; D not certain. CDR3 length equals 14 residues. Trimming took off 2 bases at V and 0 bases at J, with 7 bases between the two ends. Germline V CDR1 and CDR2: SGHTA, FQGNSA. DNA of the CDR3: TGTGCCAGCAGCTTAAGGGCCCTGAACACTGAAGCTTTCTTT. Translated, it gives CASSLRALNTEAFF.

This chain joins TRBV6-5 and TRBJ1-3; D gene uncertain. Per germline, CDR1 MNHEY and CDR2 SVGAGI. The germline V and J ends were trimmed by 7 bases and 4 bases, with 14 bases remaining between them. The CDR3 covers 14 residues. The CDR3 sequence: CASTGLKTGNTIYF. As DNA, the CDR3 is TGTGCCAGCACTGGGCTGAAAACCGGAAACACCATATATTTT.

This chain links TRBV18 with TRBJ1-5; possible D gene TRBD1, 6 bases. The germline V gene encodes CDR1 KGHSH and CDR2 LQKENI. The CDR3 runs to 14 residues. The V and J ends lost 4 bases and 3 bases respectively, with 10 bases between them. The DNA for the CDR3 is TGTGCCAGCTCACTGGGACATATCAATCAGCCCCAGCATTTT. This gives the protein CASSLGHINQPQHF.

The rearrangement joins TRBV28 to TRBJ1-1, with D possibly matching TRBD1 (5 bases). Trimming took 3 bases from V and 4 from J, leaving 21 bases between them. The CDR3 runs 17 residues. CDR1 is MDHEN and CDR2 is SYDVKM in the germline V gene. As DNA, the CDR3 is TGTGCCAGCAGTTTTAGGGTCACCGGGGCACCCAGCACTGAAGCTTTCTTT. Its translation is CASSFRVTGAPSTEAFF.

The chain uses TRBV25-1 and TRBJ2-3; no firm D call. This CDR3 spans 12 amino acids. Germline assignment: CDR1 MGHDK and CDR2 SYGVNS. Trimming shortened V by 6 bases and J by 6 bases, and 10 bases separated the two germline ends. In nucleotides, the CDR3 is TGTGCCAGCAGGTATCACGCGGATACGCAGTATTTT. It specifies CASRYHADTQYF.

V gene TRBV27 combines with J gene TRBJ2-2, with D perhaps TRBD2 (6 bases). This CDR3 comprises 16 residues. Between the trimmed V and J ends, which lost 5 bases and 8 bases, there was a span of 21 bases. Germline lookup yields CDR1 MNHEY and CDR2 SMNVEV (reference sequence). CDR3 sequence reads: CASSGRTTYRSGELFF. In nucleotides, the CDR3 is TGTGCCAGCAGTGGTCGGACTACCTACCGGTCGGGGGAGCTGTTTTTT.

The chain couples TRBV5-6 to TRBJ2-5; 10 bases fit TRBD2. This CDR3 contains 16 residues. CDR1 and CDR2 (germline): SGHDT, YYEEEE. Trimming at V came to 3 bases and at J to 5 bases, leaving 10 bases not matched to a gene. CDR3 residues: CASSSRLAGPGETQYF. Written as DNA, the CDR3 is TGTGCCAGCAGCTCTCGACTAGCGGGCCCTGGGGAGACCCAGTACTTC.

The V call is TRBV6-5, the J call TRBJ2-7; D gene ambiguous. V was pared by 2 bases and J by 11 bases, with 16 bases between. This CDR3 is 13 amino acids long. CDR1 is MNHEY and CDR2 is SVGAGI in the germline V gene. CDR3 DNA sequence: TGTGCCAGCAGTTACCCACCCTCTAGAATCGAGTACTTC. Protein sequence: CASSYPPSRIEYF.